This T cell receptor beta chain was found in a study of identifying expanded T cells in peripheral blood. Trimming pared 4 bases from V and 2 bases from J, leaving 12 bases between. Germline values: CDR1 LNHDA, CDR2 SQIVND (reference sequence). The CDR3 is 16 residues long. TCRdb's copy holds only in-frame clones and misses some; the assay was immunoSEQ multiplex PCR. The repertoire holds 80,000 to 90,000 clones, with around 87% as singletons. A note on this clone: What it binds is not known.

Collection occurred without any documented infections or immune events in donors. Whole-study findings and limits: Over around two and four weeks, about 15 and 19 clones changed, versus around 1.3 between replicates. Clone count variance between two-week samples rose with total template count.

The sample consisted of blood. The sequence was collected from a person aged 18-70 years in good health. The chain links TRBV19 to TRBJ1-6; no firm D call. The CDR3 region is CASSNPSAAYNSPLHF. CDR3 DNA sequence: TGTGCCAGTAGTAACCCATCCGCCGCCTATAATTCACCCCTCCACTTT.